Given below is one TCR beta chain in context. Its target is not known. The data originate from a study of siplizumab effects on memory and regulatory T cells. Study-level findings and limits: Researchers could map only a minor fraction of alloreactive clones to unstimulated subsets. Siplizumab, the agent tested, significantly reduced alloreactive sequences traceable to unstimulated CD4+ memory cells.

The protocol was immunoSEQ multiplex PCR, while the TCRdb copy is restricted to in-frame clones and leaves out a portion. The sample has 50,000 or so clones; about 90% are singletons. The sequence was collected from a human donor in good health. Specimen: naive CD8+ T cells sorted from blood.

CDR3 DNA sequence: TGTGCCAGCAGTCCTGGCGCGGGGGGGCTATACGAGCAGTACTTC. Translated: CASSPGAGGLYEQYF. The chain is built from TRBV27 and TRBJ2-7, with 9 bases identical to TRBD2. The CDR3 sequence is 15 residues long. From germline, CDR1 is MNHEY and CDR2 SMNVEV (reference sequence). Losses at the gene ends were 5 bases for V and 4 bases for J; bases not matched to a gene: 9.